The 5 T cell receptor beta chains listed next were all sequenced from one sample in a study of blood T cell repertoires in COVID-19. Sequencing was performed with immunoSEQ multiplex PCR; in TCRdb, only in-frame clones are kept and a portion is missing. The repertoire holds around 260,000 clones, with about 90% as singletons. Material for sequencing was peripheral blood. The source of these receptors is a woman between 40 and 50 years old who had recovered from COVID-19.

J is TRBJ1-5 and V is TRBV7-9; possible D gene TRBD1, 6 bases. CDR1 and CDR2 (germline): SEHNR, FQNEAQ (reference sequence). V was shortened by 1 base and J by 0 bases, with 10 bases between the two germline ends. CDR3 size: 16 residues. Here the CDR3 reads CASSLGAGDSNQPQHF. CDR3 nucleotide sequence: TGTGCCAGCAGCTTAGGGGCAGGGGATAGCAATCAGCCCCAGCATTTT.

Only a few counts were recorded for this clone. CDR3: CSVAAGGNYGYTF. The CDR3 DNA follows: TGCAGCGTCGCCGCAGGGGGCAACTATGGCTACACCTTC. The chain carries TRBV29-1 and TRBJ1-2; 8 nucleotides match TRBD1. V dropped 6 bases and J dropped 2; count of bases not matched to a gene: 5. The germline gives CDR1 SQVTM, CDR2 ANQGSEA. The CDR3 is 13 amino acids.

The chain is built from TRBV6-5 and TRBJ1-2, with a weak D call TRBD1 (6 bases). Germline V gene data show CDR1 as MNHEY and CDR2 as SVGAGI. CDR3 length: 15 amino acids. Trimming removed 0 bases at V and 7 bases at J, with 15 bases between. The CDR3 coding sequence is TGTGCCAGCAGTTACTCGATGGGGGGGCTAGGTGGCTACACCTTC. Translation gives CASSYSMGGLGGYTF.

J is TRBJ1-5 and V is TRBV21-1; TRBD1, as called in the table, went unchecked against the DNA. TRBV21-1 is given as a pseudogene. The length of the CDR3 is 13 residues. The CDR3 here is CATGHNSNQPQHF. The CDR3 bases are TGTGCCACCGGACACAATAGCAATCAGCCCCAGCATTTT.

The rearrangement uses TRBV7-2 and TRBJ2-1; D gene unclear. Germline V lookup: CDR1 SGHTA, CDR2 FQGNSA. V dropped 3 bases and J dropped 9 bases, with 12 bases sitting between them. The CDR3 is 13 residues long. CDR3 sequence: CASSFTPGGEQFF. DNA for the CDR3: TGTGCCAGCAGCTTTACCCCTGGCGGTGAGCAGTTCTTC.